A single sample is the source of the 31 T cell receptor beta chains below, sequenced in a study of response to subunit inactivated influenza vaccine. TCRdb redid the calling of the RT-PCR reads with MiXCR, one entry per CDR3 protein. The sample contains more than 400,000 distinct CDR3 sequences, approximately 6.9% of which appear only once. The sequencing used PBMCs from blood, collected about 24 months after vaccination. All receptors derive from a man in his fifties or sixties who received an inactivated influenza vaccine.

CDR3 DNA: TGTGCCAGCAGCTTAGTGCAGGATGAGCAGTTCTTC. It specifies CASSLVQDEQFF. The J gene is TRBJ2-1, the V gene TRBV11-3; D call uncertain. This CDR3 is 12 amino acids long. The germline V and J ends were trimmed by 1 base and 8 bases, with 6 bases remaining between them. Looked up from germline, CDR1 is SGHNT and CDR2 is YENEEA.

This clonotype was counted a few times. The chain is built from TRBV4-2 and TRBJ2-5; tentative D call: TRBD2 (5 bases). This CDR3 has 14 amino acids. The germline V and J ends were trimmed by 0 bases and 5 bases, with 10 bases remaining between them. The germline V gene encodes CDR1 LGHNA and CDR2 YNFKEQ. In nucleotides, the CDR3 is TGTGCCAGCAGCCAAGATCCAGCGGCCGAGACCCAGTACTTC. It yields the protein CASSQDPAAETQYF.

This clonotype has only a few counts. V is TRBV11-2 and J is TRBJ2-1, with TRBD1 identical over 8 bases. CDR3 length: 14 residues. J was trimmed by 4 bases and V by 5 bases; bases with no gene match: 4. The V gene's germline CDR1 is SGHAT and CDR2 FQNNGV. CDR3 region: CASSTDRGYNEQFF. The CDR3 coding sequence is TGTGCCAGCAGCACAGACAGGGGATACAATGAGCAGTTCTTC.

The gene calls are TRBV7-2 and TRBJ2-1, with 15 positions matching TRBD2. The length of the CDR3 is 17 residues. Germline trimming cut 5 bases from V and 2 bases from J; bases unmatched to any gene: 4. Germline values: CDR1 SGHTA, CDR2 FQGNSA. The CDR3 spells CASSPGTSGGTYNEQFF. The CDR3 DNA reads TGTGCCAGCAGCCCCGGGACTAGCGGGGGGACCTACAATGAGCAGTTCTTC.

This clonotype was recorded at least ten times. The chain employs TRBV5-6 and TRBJ1-1; possibly TRBD1 for D (5 bases). V was shortened by 4 bases and J by 0 bases, with 13 bases between the two germline ends. This CDR3 contains 15 residues. Per the germline V gene, CDR1 is SGHDT and CDR2 is YYEEEE. CDR3 region: CASSRDGYMNTEAFF. CDR3 in DNA: TGTGCCAGCAGCCGGGACGGATACATGAACACTGAAGCTTTCTTT.

The chain recombines TRBV7-9 with TRBJ2-3, with D possibly matching TRBD1 (6 bases). The germline V and J ends were trimmed by 5 bases and 0 bases, with 15 bases remaining between them. Germline V lookup: CDR1 SEHNR, CDR2 FQNEAQ (reference sequence). This CDR3 has 16 residues. For the CDR3, the DNA is TGTGCCAGCAGCGATCCGACAGGACCTAGCACAGATACGCAGTATTTT. Protein: CASSDPTGPSTDTQYF.

This clonotype has a handful of counts. This chain joins TRBV6-1 and TRBJ1-2; tentatively, D is TRBD1 (6 bases). Trimming pared 1 base from V and 4 bases from J, leaving 10 bases between. The CDR3 is made up of 14 amino acids. Germline values: CDR1 MNHNS, CDR2 SASEGT. The CDR3 sequence: CASSEVGTIYGYTF. The CDR3 coding sequence is TGTGCCAGCAGTGAAGTGGGGACAATCTATGGCTACACCTTC.

V is TRBV7-2 and J is TRBJ2-2, with D tentatively TRBD2 (5 bases). The CDR3 runs 16 residues. The germline V and J ends were trimmed by 5 bases and 3 bases, with 16 bases remaining between them. Germline assignment: CDR1 SGHTA and CDR2 FQGNSA. The CDR3 region is CASSLEGRRYTGELFF. Here the CDR3 DNA reads TGTGCCAGCAGCCTAGAGGGTAGAAGGTACACCGGGGAGCTGTTTTTT.

This clonotype has at least ten counts. The gene calls are TRBV28 and TRBJ2-7; 9 bases line up with TRBD1. V was clipped by 6 bases and J by 4 bases; unmatched bases: 7. The CDR3 spans 14 residues. Per the germline V gene, CDR1 is MDHEN and CDR2 is SYDVKM. CDR3 bases: TGTGCCAGCAGCCGGACAGGGGTAGAGTACGAGCAGTACTTC. This translates into CASSRTGVEYEQYF.

V gene TRBV20-1 combines with J gene TRBJ2-4; 10 nucleotides agree with TRBD2. Germline V gene sequence: CDR1 DFQATT, CDR2 SNEGSKA (reference sequence). Trimming took 1 base from V and 8 from J; bases not matched to a gene: 8. The CDR3 sequence is 15 residues long. CDR3 coding DNA: TGCAGTGCTAGAGCTCTAGCGGGGGTCGGAGACATTCAGTACTTC. Amino acids: CSARALAGVGDIQYF.

In its sample, this clonotype was seen many times. This chain joins TRBV4-2 and TRBJ1-2; D uncertain. There are 15 residues in the CDR3. Per the germline V gene, CDR1 is LGHNA and CDR2 is YNFKEQ. V was shortened by 1 base and J by 8 bases, with 17 bases between the two germline ends. CDR3 DNA sequence: TGTGCCAGCAGCCAAGCTGGTCAGACCTATCAGGGCTACACCTTC. Translation gives CASSQAGQTYQGYTF.

The V gene is TRBV20-1, the J gene TRBJ2-5; D call uncertain. Germline CDR1 is DFQATT and CDR2 is SNEGSKA (reference sequence). The CDR3 spans 13 residues. V lost 3 bases and J 1 base, leaving 9 bases between the germline ends. In DNA, the CDR3 is TGCAGTGCTAGTGCTCTACTCCAAGAGACCCAGTACTTC. Its translation: CSASALLQETQYF.

This chain's CDR3 is CSVDVAGGGEQFF. CDR3 DNA sequence: TGCAGCGTTGACGTAGCGGGAGGCGGTGAGCAGTTCTTC. The genes are TRBV29-1 and TRBJ2-1, with 10 bases matching TRBD2. The germline gives CDR1 SQVTM, CDR2 ANQGSEA. Losses at the gene ends were 3 bases for V and 9 bases for J; bases not matched to a gene: 5. This CDR3 has 13 residues.

This clonotype was observed a handful of times. This chain uses TRBV29-1 with TRBJ1-5; D possibly corresponds to TRBD1 (6 bases). The CDR3 contains 11 residues. Germline V CDR1 and CDR2: SQVTM, ANQGSEA. Trimming cost V 7 bases and J 12 bases, with 16 bases left between them. As DNA, the CDR3 is TGCAGCGCGTCTGGGGGGACAATCCAGCATTTT. Translating gives CSASGGTIQHF.

The chain joins TRBV19 to TRBJ1-5; D is perhaps TRBD1 (5 bases). Germline CDR1 reads LNHDA; CDR2 reads SQIVND (reference sequence). CDR3 length: 17 amino acids. The germline V and J ends were trimmed by 0 bases and 2 bases, with 14 bases remaining between them. CDR3 sequence: CASSIDRGGWGNQPQHF. The CDR3 region has the DNA TGTGCCAGTAGTATAGATCGGGGCGGATGGGGCAATCAGCCCCAGCATTTT.

As to this clonotype: With a much larger clone just one base away, this may be a read error. The genes are TRBV11-2 and TRBJ2-7, with unresolved D. Germline V CDR1 and CDR2: SGHAT, FQNNGV. The CDR3 runs to 15 residues. CDR3 sequence: CASILGLGNTHEQYF. The CDR3, as DNA: TGTGCCAGCATCTTAGGTTTGGGAAACACCCACGAGCAGTACTTC. Full variable domain (remainder filled in from reference TRBV11-2 and TRBJ2-7): EAGVAQSPRYKIIEKRQSVAFWCNPISGHATLYWYQQILGQGPKLLIQFQNNGVVDDSQLPKDRFSAERLKGVDSTLKIQPAKLEDSAVYLCASILGLGNTHEQYFGPGTRLTVT.

This clonotype was seen only once. The CDR3: CASSPTGQTSGNTIYF. CDR3 in DNA: TGTGCCAGCTCACCGACCGGACAGACCTCTGGAAACACCATATATTTT. The chain combines TRBV18 with TRBJ1-3, with D possibly being TRBD1 (6 bases). Trimming cost V 3 bases and J 0 bases, with 12 bases left between them. This CDR3 region has 16 residues. CDR1 and CDR2 from the germline V gene are KGHSH and LQKENI.

The table lists this clonotype with many counts. CDR3 region: CSARPGGMNTEAFF. The CDR3 region has the DNA TGCAGTGCTAGGCCGGGGGGTATGAACACTGAAGCTTTCTTT. The V and J genes are TRBV20-1 and TRBJ1-1; perhaps TRBD1 as D (5 bases). Trimming shortened V by 3 bases and J by 0 bases, and 11 bases separated the two germline ends. This CDR3 has 14 amino acids. Per the germline V gene, CDR1 is DFQATT and CDR2 is SNEGSKA (reference sequence).

V and J are TRBV12-3 or TRBV12-4 and TRBJ2-2; 9 bases align to TRBD1. With 3 bases clipped from V and 7 bases from J, the junction kept 6 bases outside the gene matches. The CDR3 is made up of 15 amino acids. The CDR3 nucleotides read TGTGCCAGCAGTTTGATGACAGGGGGAGTCGGGGAGCTGTTTTTT. Its translation: CASSLMTGGVGELFF.

V usage is TRBV29-1 and J usage is TRBJ2-1; weak D call: TRBD1 (6 bases). CDR3 length: 13 residues. Deletions cut 4 bases from V and 2 bases from J, with 9 bases between. From germline, CDR1 is SQVTM and CDR2 ANQGSEA. The chain's CDR3 is CSVGRGTYNEQFF. CDR3 coding DNA: TGCAGCGTTGGCAGGGGAACCTACAATGAGCAGTTCTTC.

The sample holds many counts of this clonotype. CDR3 loop: CASSPWGSGGPSSYNEQFF. The CDR3 DNA sequence: TGCGCCAGCAGCCCTTGGGGTAGCGGGGGGCCCAGCTCCTACAATGAGCAGTTCTTC. J is TRBJ2-1 and V is TRBV4-3; 10 bases agree with TRBD2. From germline, CDR1 is LGHNA and CDR2 YSLEER. The CDR3 consists of 19 residues. J lost 0 bases, V lost 4 bases, and 12 bases had no gene match.

In its sample, this clonotype was seen many times. The chain recombines TRBV12-3 or TRBV12-4 with TRBJ1-6; 9 bases are a match to TRBD1. Trimming took 4 bases from V and 7 from J; bases not matched to a gene: 5. The CDR3 extends over 15 amino acids. The CDR3 DNA reads TGTGCCAGCAGTTCCCGACAGGGGGGCAATTCACCCCTCCACTTT. Protein product: CASSSRQGGNSPLHF.

This clonotype was seen at least ten times. The chain links TRBV12-3 or TRBV12-4 to TRBJ2-7; 9 bases agree with TRBD1. The CDR3 has 13 amino acids. Trimming at V came to 5 bases and at J to 6 bases, leaving 5 bases not matched to a gene. CDR3 residues: CASSPTTGGEQYF. The CDR3 DNA sequence: TGTGCCAGCAGTCCAACGACAGGGGGCGAGCAGTACTTC.

This clonotype was observed at least ten times. The chain uses TRBV11-2 and TRBJ1-1, with 11 bases identical to TRBD1. Germline CDR1 reads SGHAT; CDR2 reads FQNNGV. This CDR3 has 17 amino acids. The V and J ends lost 5 bases and 1 base, in that order; junction bases with no gene match: 9. The CDR3 spells CASSRDRGRFRNTEAFF. The DNA of the CDR3 is TGTGCCAGCAGCCGGGACAGGGGGAGATTTCGGAACACTGAAGCTTTCTTT.

This sequence joins TRBV5-4 and TRBJ2-1; 7 bases line up with TRBD2. With 2 bases clipped from V and 5 bases from J, the junction kept 16 bases outside the gene matches. CDR1 SGHNT and CDR2 YYREEE come from the germline V gene (reference sequence). This CDR3 spans 18 amino acids. The CDR3 DNA reads as TGTGCCAGCAGCTTCATATTGAACAGGCTAGCGGAAAACAATGAGCAGTTCTTC. Translation gives CASSFILNRLAENNEQFF.

In its sample, this clonotype was seen many times. The V gene is TRBV5-4, the J gene TRBJ2-7, with TRBD1 matching 9 bases. The CDR3 runs 15 residues. CDR1 and CDR2 from the germline V gene are SGHNT and YYREEE (reference sequence). After removal of 5 bases from V and 4 bases from J, the junction contained 10 bases not matched to a gene. As DNA, the CDR3 is TGTGCCAGCAGTCTGCCGGGACAGGGAGTGTACGAGCAGTACTTC. Encoded protein: CASSLPGQGVYEQYF. Looking up the rest from reference TRBV5-4 and TRBJ2-7 gives the full variable domain: ETGVTQSPTHLIKTRGQQVTLRCSSQSGHNTVSWYQQALGQGPQFIFQYYREEENGRGNFPPRFSGLQFPNYSSELNVNALELDDSALYLCASSLPGQGVYEQYFGPGTRLTVT.

This chain links TRBV15 with TRBJ2-7; a possible D gene is TRBD2 (6 bases). CDR3 size: 12 residues. CDR1 is LNHNV and CDR2 is YYDKDF in the germline V gene (reference sequence). V lost 4 bases to trimming and J lost 6 bases, with 10 bases between them. The CDR3 nucleotides read TGTGCCACCAGCAACGCGGGGTTCGAGCAGTACTTC. This codes for CATSNAGFEQYF.

This clonotype was seen at least ten times. The chain employs TRBV12-3 or TRBV12-4 and TRBJ1-4; D is unresolved. CDR3 length: 11 amino acids. Trimming pared 5 bases from V and 9 bases from J, leaving 7 bases between. The CDR3 is CASSPDKKLFF. DNA of the CDR3: TGTGCCAGCAGTCCAGACAAAAAACTGTTTTTT.

The table lists this clonotype with a few counts. The genes are TRBV11-2 and TRBJ2-7; weak D call: TRBD2 (6 bases). The ends were cut back, 4 bases at V and 3 bases at J, with 10 bases in the middle. The CDR3 is made up of 13 amino acids. Germline V CDR1 and CDR2: SGHAT, FQNNGV. The DNA of the CDR3 is TGTGCCAGCAGCTATCTCGGGGGCTACGAGCAGTACTTC. The encoded protein is CASSYLGGYEQYF.

DNA of the CDR3: TGTGCCAGCAGCCAAGCCGGGACTAGCGGGATCAATGAGCAGTTCTTC. This translates into CASSQAGTSGINEQFF. The chain recombines TRBV4-2 with TRBJ2-1; 13 bases agree with TRBD2. CDR3 length equals 16 residues. Per germline, CDR1 LGHNA and CDR2 YNFKEQ. V lost 1 base, J lost 6 bases, and 3 bases stayed unmatched.

This clonotype has just a few counts. This chain connects TRBV20-1 to TRBJ2-5; D is uncertain. Germline CDR1 and CDR2: DFQATT and SNEGSKA (reference sequence). Trimming stripped 2 bases from V and 2 bases from J, with 33 bases between. CDR3 length: 21 residues. CDR3 loop: CSARPHLVQEFSRRWQETQYF. The CDR3 coding sequence is TGCAGTGCTAGACCCCATCTGGTCCAGGAGTTTTCGAGGCGTTGGCAAGAGACCCAGTACTTC.